One and the same sample provided the 4 T cell receptor beta chains below, sequenced in a study of blood T cell repertoires in COVID-19. Sequencing was performed with immunoSEQ multiplex PCR; in TCRdb, only in-frame clones are kept and a portion is missing. The sample includes about 210,000 clones, roughly 84% of them seen just once. Specimen: peripheral blood. Receptors were obtained from a man aged 50-59 years with active or convalescent COVID-19.

The chain recombines TRBV4-3 with TRBJ1-6, with D perhaps TRBD1 (6 bases). The CDR3 has 16 amino acids. Germline loops: CDR1 LGHNA, CDR2 YSLEER. The germline V and J ends were trimmed by 3 bases and 6 bases, with 15 bases remaining between them. DNA of the CDR3: TGCGCCAGCAGCCAGAACAGGGACCTTTTTAATTCACCCCTCCACTTT. Its protein is CASSQNRDLFNSPLHF.

The chain links TRBV4-3 to TRBJ2-7, with TRBD2 matching over 9 bases. Germline CDR1 LGHNA, CDR2 YSLEER. V lost 1 base to trimming and J lost 4 bases; unmatched junction nucleotides: 5. The CDR3 is made up of 15 amino acids. The CDR3 region has the DNA TGCGCCAGCAGCCAAGGCATTAGCGGGAGTTACGAGCAGTACTTC. It codes for CASSQGISGSYEQYF.

The chain links TRBV7-9 to TRBJ2-1; 11 bases agree with TRBD1. The V gene's germline CDR1 is SEHNR and CDR2 FQNEAQ (reference sequence). CDR3 length: 16 amino acids. The junction had 5 bases not matched to a gene; V was cut back by 5 bases and J by 2 bases. CDR3 sequence (DNA): TGTGCCAGCAGCCAGGGACAGGGGGTAACCTACAATGAGCAGTTCTTC. This translates into CASSQGQGVTYNEQFF.

V is TRBV4-1 and J is TRBJ2-2; a weak D match, TRBD2 (6 bases). V was cut by 8 bases and J by 4 bases, with 11 bases left in between. This CDR3 contains 13 residues. Germline loops: CDR1 MGHRA, CDR2 YSYEKL. In nucleotides, the CDR3 is TGCGCCAGCGGGTGGGGAGGCACCGGGGAGCTGTTTTTT. Translation gives CASGWGGTGELFF.